Each of the 20 T cell receptor beta chains below was sequenced from the same sample in a study of beta chain features in type 1 diabetes. For these receptors, no antigen is known. Study results and caveats: There was a moderate but significant shortening of TCRB CDR3s in all four CD4+ subsets of Type 1 diabetes patients.

What was sequenced were expressed TCRB transcripts, since all of the isolated RNA had been reverse transcribed. The assay was immunoSEQ multiplex PCR, and TCRdb's table has in-frame clones only and misses some. The data hold around 650,000 clones, with 9.5% to 15% observed a single time. Sequencing was carried out using naive CD4+ T cells from blood. The receptor set was obtained from a man aged 25 to 40 with type 1 diabetes.

This clone was found a few times. This sequence joins TRBV6-5 and TRBJ1-2; 11 bases map to TRBD1. Germline CDR1 reads MNHEY; CDR2 reads SVGAGI. The CDR3 has 15 residues. The junction had 4 bases not matched to a gene; V was cut back by 5 bases and J by 2 bases. In DNA, the CDR3 is TGTGCCAGCAGTGCTTGGACAGGGGGCAACTATGGCTACACCTTC. As protein: CASSAWTGGNYGYTF.

This clone was counted only a few times. The chain has TRBV13 and TRBJ2-7; perhaps TRBD2 as D (6 bases). Trimming cost V 0 bases and J 4 bases, with 10 bases left between them. Germline lookup yields CDR1 PRHDT and CDR2 FYEKMQ (reference sequence). The CDR3 is made up of 14 amino acids. The CDR3 reads CASSLGRGTYEQYF. Written as DNA, the CDR3 is TGTGCCAGCAGCTTAGGAAGAGGGACTTACGAGCAGTACTTC.

The V gene is TRBV7-2, the J gene TRBJ1-2; 8 bases map to TRBD1. The CDR3 contains 15 residues. V trimming: 5 bases; J trimming: 6 bases; junction bases outside the gene matches: 11. Germline V gives CDR1 SGHTA, CDR2 FQGNSA. As DNA, the CDR3 is TGTGCCAGCAGCGCGCAGGGGGCGCGCTTGAATGGCTACACCTTC. Translation: CASSAQGARLNGYTF. The entire variable domain, with the rest obtained from reference TRBV7-2 and TRBJ1-2, is as follows: GAGVSQSPSNKVTEKGKDVELRCDPISGHTALYWYRQSLGQGLEFLIYFQGNSAPDKSGLPSDRFSAERTGGSVSTLTIQRTQQEDSAVYLCASSAQGARLNGYTFGSGTRLTVV.

The CDR3 protein is CAISDVQSPDTQYF. The CDR3 DNA reads as TGTGCCATCAGTGATGTGCAGTCCCCAGATACGCAGTATTTT. This sequence joins TRBV10-3 and TRBJ2-3; D ambiguous. The CDR3 has 14 amino acids. Trimming removed 3 bases at V and 4 bases at J, with 11 bases between. Germline loops: CDR1 ENHRY, CDR2 SYGVKD.

This clone was observed a few times. This chain links TRBV7-3 with TRBJ2-2, with D possibly matching TRBD2 (5 bases). The CDR3 extends over 15 amino acids. Germline V gives CDR1 SGHTA, CDR2 FQGTGA. V was trimmed by 2 bases and J by 4 bases, leaving 11 bases between them. CDR3 coding DNA: TGTGCCAGCAGCTTAGACGGGGTAGCCACCGGGGAGCTGTTTTTT. Its protein product is CASSLDGVATGELFF.

This clone was picked up a small number of times. The chain has TRBV5-1 and TRBJ1-1, with no clear D. Trimming pared 1 base from V and 3 bases from J, leaving 10 bases between. The CDR3 is made up of 14 amino acids. In germline, CDR1 is SGHRS, CDR2 YFSETQ. CDR3 loop: CASSLTGRDTEAFF. The CDR3 region has the DNA TGCGCCAGCAGCTTGACCGGGCGGGACACTGAAGCTTTCTTT.

This clone has only a few counts. The V gene is TRBV9, the J gene TRBJ2-1; D perhaps matches TRBD1 (6 bases). This CDR3 contains 13 residues. The germline V gene encodes CDR1 SGDLS and CDR2 YYNGEE. V lost 7 bases and J 1 base, leaving 9 bases between the germline ends. The CDR3 region has the DNA TGTGCCAGCGGGACAAAATCCTACAATGAGCAGTTCTTC. This gives the protein CASGTKSYNEQFF.

This clone was seen more than once but under ten times. The chain employs TRBV28 and TRBJ1-2; D is uncertain. CDR1 and CDR2 (germline): MDHEN, SYDVKM. This CDR3 has 14 amino acids. The V and J ends lost 6 bases and 4 bases respectively, with 15 bases between them. The CDR3, as DNA: TGTGCCAGCAGCCCGGGCCGAGGGATCTATGGCTACACCTTC. The encoded protein is CASSPGRGIYGYTF.

This clone was seen at least ten times. The chain links TRBV30 to TRBJ2-1, with D possibly called TRBD1 or TRBD2 (6 bases each). Germline V gene lookup returns CDR1 GTSNPN and CDR2 SVGIG (reference sequence). This CDR3 is 14 amino acids long. V was clipped by 4 bases and J by 0 bases, with 10 bases between them. CDR3 loop: CAWMRDTSYNEQFF. The CDR3 DNA follows: TGTGCCTGGATGCGGGACACCTCCTACAATGAGCAGTTCTTC.

The chain carries TRBV9 and TRBJ2-6, with D perhaps TRBD1 (5 bases). The germline V and J ends were trimmed by 4 bases and 0 bases, with 8 bases remaining between them. CDR3 size: 15 residues. The V gene's germline CDR1 is SGDLS and CDR2 YYNGEE. The CDR3 DNA reads as TGTGCCAGCAGCACAGGTAACTCTGGGGCCAACGTCCTGACTTTC. It is translated as CASSTGNSGANVLTF.

In regard to this clone: Within the sample, other DNA sequences also encode this same CDR3. The gene calls are TRBV14 and TRBJ2-2; D call uncertain. Germline V gene sequence: CDR1 SGHDN, CDR2 FVKESK. This CDR3 is 11 amino acids long. Trimming pared 6 bases from V and 5 bases from J, leaving 4 bases between. CDR3 DNA: TGTGCCAGCAGACAAACCGGGGAGCTGTTTTTT. Residues: CASRQTGELFF. The whole variable domain, remainder taken from reference TRBV14 and TRBJ2-2, is EAGVTQFPSHSVIEKGQTVTLRCDPISGHDNLYWYRRVMGKEIKFLLHFVKESKQDESGMPNNRFLAERTGGTYSTLKVQPAELEDSGVYFCASRQTGELFFGEGSRLTVL.

The chain uses TRBV27 and TRBJ1-5, with TRBD1 matching over 8 bases. This CDR3 comprises 15 residues. V lost 6 bases to trimming and J lost 2 bases; unmatched junction nucleotides: 6. Germline-derived CDR1 and CDR2 are MNHEY and SMNVEV (reference sequence). DNA of the CDR3: TGTGCCAGCAGACGCGACAGGGGAGGCAATCAGCCCCAGCATTTT. The encoded protein is CASRRDRGGNQPQHF.

V usage is TRBV30 and J usage is TRBJ2-2; the D is unclear. The ends were cut back, 3 bases at V and 7 bases at J, with 18 bases in the middle. Germline CDR1 is GTSNPN and CDR2 is SVGIG (reference sequence). This CDR3 spans 15 amino acids. DNA for the CDR3: TGTGCCTGGAGAATACCGTCCCGACCGAACGGGGAGCTGTTTTTT. Protein sequence: CAWRIPSRPNGELFF.

The chain carries TRBV5-6 and TRBJ2-5; D is perhaps TRBD1 (5 bases). The CDR3 loop spans 13 amino acids. CDR1 is SGHDT, CDR2 YYEEEE, per germline. V shed 5 bases and J shed 1 base, with 9 bases lying between them. CDR3 DNA sequence: TGTGCCAGCAGTCAACAGGTCCAAGAGACCCAGTACTTC. Translating it yields CASSQQVQETQYF.

The gene calls are TRBV25-1 and TRBJ1-2; D is ambiguous. Germline loops: CDR1 MGHDK, CDR2 SYGVNS. V shed 3 bases and J shed 0 bases, with 5 bases lying between them. The CDR3 extends over 13 amino acids. CDR3 coding DNA: TGTGCCAGCAGTGATCCGACTAACTATGGCTACACCTTC. Translation gives CASSDPTNYGYTF.

The chain has TRBV5-4 and TRBJ1-2; D is possibly TRBD1 (6 bases). The CDR3 loop spans 13 amino acids. Germline CDR1 is SGHNT and CDR2 is YYREEE (reference sequence). V was pared by 2 bases and J by 1 base, with 6 bases between. CDR3 region: CASSLQGNYGYTF. The DNA of the CDR3 is TGTGCCAGCAGCTTACAGGGTAACTATGGCTACACCTTC.

The V call is TRBV11-2, the J call TRBJ2-7, with 9 bases identical to TRBD1. V lost 4 bases and J lost 6; bases outside the gene matches: 7. Germline values: CDR1 SGHAT, CDR2 FQNNGV. CDR3 length: 14 residues. The CDR3 spells CASSSSDRGGEQYF. Written as DNA, the CDR3 is TGTGCCAGCAGCTCCTCGGACAGGGGTGGCGAGCAGTACTTC.

In this sample, this clone turned up a few times. V gene TRBV7-9 combines with J gene TRBJ2-6; D ambiguous. CDR3 length equals 15 residues. Germline V gives CDR1 SEHNR, CDR2 FQNEAQ (reference sequence). V shed 4 bases and J shed 6 bases, with 13 bases lying between them. In DNA, the CDR3 is TGTGCCAGCAGCTACGTTAGGGCCTCGGCCAACGTCCTGACTTTC. Its translation: CASSYVRASANVLTF. The full variable domain, its missing parts supplied by reference TRBV7-9 and TRBJ2-6, is DTGVSQNPRHKITKRGQNVTFRCDPISEHNRLYWYRQTLGQGPEFLTYFQNEAQLEKSRLLSDRFSAERPKGSFSTLEIQRTEQGDSAMYLCASSYVRASANVLTFGAGSRLTVL.

The chain recombines TRBV6-6 with TRBJ1-2; no clear D gene. V was pared by 5 bases and J by 1 base, with 14 bases between. The CDR3 loop spans 15 amino acids. The germline V gene encodes CDR1 MNHNY and CDR2 SVGAGI (reference sequence). The CDR3 is CASSDVRPRNYGYTF. For the CDR3, the DNA is TGTGCCAGCAGTGACGTTAGGCCCCGTAACTATGGCTACACCTTC.

The chain has TRBV12-5 and TRBJ2-7, with 9 bases that match TRBD1. Germline CDR1 LGHNT, CDR2 FRNRAP. This CDR3 has 13 residues. V trimming: 5 bases; J trimming: 3 bases; junction bases outside the gene matches: 2. CDR3 amino acids: CASGTGGFYEQYF. CDR3 nucleotide sequence: TGTGCTAGTGGTACAGGGGGCTTCTACGAGCAGTACTTC.